This entry lists 6 T cell receptor beta chains sequenced from one sample in a study of T cells in Graves' hyperthyroidism and ophthalmopathy. Amplification of TCR beta CDR3 regions used RNA as the template. The HTBI set primed first-round TCR CDR3 RT-PCR. TCRdb fed the multiplex PCR reads into MiXCR, producing one record per CDR3 protein. The sample has over 700,000 distinct CDR3 sequences, approximately 40% seen once. Material: blood. The source of these receptors is a middle-aged woman with Graves' hyperthyroidism.

The rearrangement joins TRBV5-3 to TRBJ2-7, with TRBD2 matching over 15 bases. TRBV5-3 is an open reading frame whose function is uncertain. V dropped 8 bases and J dropped 3; count of bases not matched to a gene: 15. This CDR3 region has 18 residues. CDR3 region: CASSQAGTSGGIFYEQYF. CDR3 nucleotide sequence: TGTGCCAGCAGCCAAGCCGGGACTAGCGGGGGGATCTTCTACGAGCAGTACTTC.

The chain is built from TRBV29-1 and TRBJ2-7, with 10 bases identical to TRBD1. The ends lost 6 bases at V and 4 bases at J; junction bases unmatched: 6. CDR1 is SQVTM and CDR2 is ANQGSEA in the germline V gene. The length of the CDR3 is 13 residues. CDR3 sequence reads: CSVGDRGQYEQYF. The CDR3 DNA sequence: TGCAGCGTCGGAGACAGGGGGCAGTACGAGCAGTACTTC.

The J gene is TRBJ2-7, the V gene TRBV10-3, with D maybe TRBD1 (6 bases). V lost 7 bases and J 2 bases, leaving 6 bases between the germline ends. Germline V gives CDR1 ENHRY, CDR2 SYGVKD. The CDR3 runs 11 residues. Written as DNA, the CDR3 is TGTGCCATCAAGGGGGCCTACGAGCAGTACTTC. Its protein is CAIKGAYEQYF.

The rearrangement joins TRBV7-2 to TRBJ2-1; 7 bases fit TRBD1. V was clipped by 1 base and J by 8 bases; unmatched bases: 8. Germline V CDR1 and CDR2: SGHTA, FQGNSA. The CDR3 contains 15 residues. CDR3 region: CASSLGLGQVYEQFF. CDR3 nucleotide sequence: TGTGCCAGCAGCTTAGGTCTAGGACAGGTGTATGAGCAGTTCTTC. Based on the CDR3 plus reference TRBV7-2 and TRBJ2-1, the full variable domain is GAGVSQSPSNKVTEKGKDVELRCDPISGHTALYWYRQSLGQGLEFLIYFQGNSAPDKSGLPSDRFSAERTGGSVSTLTIQRTQQEDSAVYLCASSLGLGQVYEQFFGPGTRLTVL.

This clonotype was detected ten times or more. The V gene is TRBV9, the J gene TRBJ2-5, with D unclear. The CDR3 consists of 15 residues. Germline-derived CDR1 and CDR2 are SGDLS and YYNGEE. Trimming cost V 0 bases and J 4 bases, with 13 bases left between them. CDR3 DNA sequence: TGTGCCAGCAGCGTAGAGGCGGCTAGTGGAGAGACCCAGTACTTC. Translated: CASSVEAASGETQYF.

The table lists this clonotype with a few counts. The chain joins TRBV19 to TRBJ1-1; 7 nucleotides agree with TRBD1. J was trimmed by 0 bases and V by 5 bases; bases with no gene match: 3. This CDR3 is 14 amino acids long. Germline V gene sequence: CDR1 LNHDA, CDR2 SQIVND (reference sequence). This CDR3 reads CASSSGQMNTEAFF. The CDR3 nucleotides are TGTGCCAGTAGTTCGGGACAGATGAACACTGAAGCTTTCTTT.